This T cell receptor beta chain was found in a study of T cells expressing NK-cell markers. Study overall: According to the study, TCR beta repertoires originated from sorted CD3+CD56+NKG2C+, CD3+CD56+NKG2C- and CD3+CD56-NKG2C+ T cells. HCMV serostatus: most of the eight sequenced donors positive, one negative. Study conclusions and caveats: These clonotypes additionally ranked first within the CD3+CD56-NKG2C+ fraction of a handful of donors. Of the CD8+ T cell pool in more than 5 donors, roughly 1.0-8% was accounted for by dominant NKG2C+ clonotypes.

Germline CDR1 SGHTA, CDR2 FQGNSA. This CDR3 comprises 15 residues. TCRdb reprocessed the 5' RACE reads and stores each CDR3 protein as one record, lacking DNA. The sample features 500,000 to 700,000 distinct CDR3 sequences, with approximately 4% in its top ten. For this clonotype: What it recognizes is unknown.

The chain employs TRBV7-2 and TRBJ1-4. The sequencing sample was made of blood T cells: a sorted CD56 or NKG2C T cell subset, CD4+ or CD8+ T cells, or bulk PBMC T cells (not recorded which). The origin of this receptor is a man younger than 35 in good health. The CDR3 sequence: CASSFTPATNEKLFF.